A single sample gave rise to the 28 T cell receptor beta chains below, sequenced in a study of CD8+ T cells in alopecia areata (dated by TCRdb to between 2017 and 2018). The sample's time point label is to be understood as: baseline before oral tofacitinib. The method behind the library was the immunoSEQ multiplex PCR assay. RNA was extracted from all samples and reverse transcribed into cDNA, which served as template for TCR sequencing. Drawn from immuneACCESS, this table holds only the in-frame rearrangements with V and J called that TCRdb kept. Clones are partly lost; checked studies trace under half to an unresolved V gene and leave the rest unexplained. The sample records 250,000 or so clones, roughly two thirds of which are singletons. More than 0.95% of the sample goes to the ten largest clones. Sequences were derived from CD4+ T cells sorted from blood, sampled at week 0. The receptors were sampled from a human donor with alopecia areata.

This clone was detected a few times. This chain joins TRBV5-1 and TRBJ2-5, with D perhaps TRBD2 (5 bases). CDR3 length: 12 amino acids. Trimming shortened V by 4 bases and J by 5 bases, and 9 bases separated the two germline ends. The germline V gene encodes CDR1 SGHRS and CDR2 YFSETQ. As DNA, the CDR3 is TGCGCCAGCAGCGCCCCGGGGGAGACCCAGTACTTC. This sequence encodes CASSAPGETQYF.

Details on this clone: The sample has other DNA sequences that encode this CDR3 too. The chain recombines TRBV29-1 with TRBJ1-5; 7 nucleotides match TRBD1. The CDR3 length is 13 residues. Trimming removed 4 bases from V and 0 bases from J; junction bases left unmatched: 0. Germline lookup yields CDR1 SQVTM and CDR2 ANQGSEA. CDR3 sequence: CSVAGGSNQPQHF. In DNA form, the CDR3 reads TGCAGCGTTGCAGGGGGTAGCAATCAGCCCCAGCATTTT.

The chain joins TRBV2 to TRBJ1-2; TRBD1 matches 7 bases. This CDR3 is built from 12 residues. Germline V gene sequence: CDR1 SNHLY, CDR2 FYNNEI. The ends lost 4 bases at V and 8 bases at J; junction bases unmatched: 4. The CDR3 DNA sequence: TGTGCCAGCAGTGTGACAGGGAGGGGCTACACCTTC. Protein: CASSVTGRGYTF.

CDR3 nucleotides: TGTGCCAGCAGTGCCGAACACGGTGAAAAACTGTTTTTT. Translated: CASSAEHGEKLFF. The rearrangement joins TRBV2 to TRBJ1-4; D is unclear. Per the germline V gene, CDR1 is SNHLY and CDR2 is FYNNEI. Trimming took off 4 bases at V and 7 bases at J, with 10 bases between the two ends. The CDR3 extends over 13 amino acids.

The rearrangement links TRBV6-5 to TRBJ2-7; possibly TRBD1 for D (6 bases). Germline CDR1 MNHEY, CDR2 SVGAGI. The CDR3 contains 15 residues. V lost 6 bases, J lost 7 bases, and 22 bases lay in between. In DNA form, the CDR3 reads TGTGCCAGCAGGGAACCGGGACAAAGAATACGGGAGCAGTACTTC. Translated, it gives CASREPGQRIREQYF.

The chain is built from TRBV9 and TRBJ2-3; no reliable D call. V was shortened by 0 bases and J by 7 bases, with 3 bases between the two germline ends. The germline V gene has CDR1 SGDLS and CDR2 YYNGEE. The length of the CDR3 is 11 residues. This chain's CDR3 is CASSVDHTQYF. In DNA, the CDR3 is TGTGCCAGCAGCGTAGATCATACGCAGTATTTT.

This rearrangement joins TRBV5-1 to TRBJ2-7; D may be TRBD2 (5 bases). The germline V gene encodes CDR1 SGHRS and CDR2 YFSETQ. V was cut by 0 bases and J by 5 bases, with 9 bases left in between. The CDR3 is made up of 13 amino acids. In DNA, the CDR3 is TGCGCCAGCAGCTTGGATGAGGGTGACGAGCAGTACTTC. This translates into CASSLDEGDEQYF. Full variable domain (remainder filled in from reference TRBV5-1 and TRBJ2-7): KAGVTQTPRYLIKTRGQQVTLSCSPISGHRSVSWYQQTPGQGLQFLFEYFSETQRNKGNFPGRFSGRQFSNSRSEMNVSTLELGDSALYLCASSLDEGDEQYFGPGTRLTVT.

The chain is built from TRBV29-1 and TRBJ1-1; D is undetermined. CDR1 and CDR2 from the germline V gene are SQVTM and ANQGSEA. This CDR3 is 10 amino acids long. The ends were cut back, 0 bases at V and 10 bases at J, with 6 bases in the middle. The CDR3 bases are TGCAGCGTTGAAGATTATGGAGCTTTCTTT. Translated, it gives CSVEDYGAFF.

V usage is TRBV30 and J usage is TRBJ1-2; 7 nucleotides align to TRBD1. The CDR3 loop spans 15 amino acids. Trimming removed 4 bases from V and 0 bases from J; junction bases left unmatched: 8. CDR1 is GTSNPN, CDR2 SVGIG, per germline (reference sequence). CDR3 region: CAWTPPGTANYGYTF. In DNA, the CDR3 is TGTGCCTGGACCCCCCCCGGGACAGCTAACTATGGCTACACCTTC.

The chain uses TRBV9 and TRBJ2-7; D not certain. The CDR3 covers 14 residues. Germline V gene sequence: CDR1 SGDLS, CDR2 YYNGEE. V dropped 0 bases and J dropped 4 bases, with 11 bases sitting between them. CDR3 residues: CASSVEAHTYEQYF. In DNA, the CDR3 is TGTGCCAGCAGCGTAGAGGCACACACTTACGAGCAGTACTTC. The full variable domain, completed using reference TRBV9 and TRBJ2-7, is DSGVTQTPKHLITATGQRVTLRCSPRSGDLSVYWYQQSLDQGLQFLIQYYNGEERAKGNILERFSAQQFPDLHSELNLSSLELGDSALYFCASSVEAHTYEQYFGPGTRLTVT.

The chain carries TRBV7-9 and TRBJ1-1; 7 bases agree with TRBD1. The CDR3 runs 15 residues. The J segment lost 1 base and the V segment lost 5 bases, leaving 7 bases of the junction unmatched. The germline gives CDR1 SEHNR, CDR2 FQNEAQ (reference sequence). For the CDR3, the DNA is TGTGCCAGCAGCCCCTCGACAGGGTGGAACACTGAAGCTTTCTTT. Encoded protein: CASSPSTGWNTEAFF. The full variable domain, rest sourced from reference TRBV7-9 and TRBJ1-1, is DTGVSQNPRHKITKRGQNVTFRCDPISEHNRLYWYRQTLGQGPEFLTYFQNEAQLEKSRLLSDRFSAERPKGSFSTLEIQRTEQGDSAMYLCASSPSTGWNTEAFFGQGTRLTVV.

CDR3 in amino acids: CASSPGQSYSEQYF. The CDR3, as DNA: TGTGCCAGCAGTCCGGGACAGTCATATTCCGAGCAGTACTTC. The rearrangement uses TRBV2 and TRBJ2-7; 7 nucleotides align to TRBD1. The length of the CDR3 is 14 residues. Trimming at V came to 5 bases and at J to 6 bases, leaving 10 bases not matched to a gene. CDR1 and CDR2 from the germline V gene are SNHLY and FYNNEI.

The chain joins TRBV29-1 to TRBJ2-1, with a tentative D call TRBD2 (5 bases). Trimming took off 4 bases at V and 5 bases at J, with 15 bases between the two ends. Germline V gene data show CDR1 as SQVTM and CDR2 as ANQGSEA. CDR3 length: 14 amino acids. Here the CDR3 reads CSVGRGLGDNEQFF. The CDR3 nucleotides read TGCAGCGTTGGCCGCGGACTGGGAGACAATGAGCAGTTCTTC.

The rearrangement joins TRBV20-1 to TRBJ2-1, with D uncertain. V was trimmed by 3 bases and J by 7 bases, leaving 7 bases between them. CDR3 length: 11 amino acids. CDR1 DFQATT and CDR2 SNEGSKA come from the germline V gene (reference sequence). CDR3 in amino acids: CSASKVNEQFF. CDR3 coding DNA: TGCAGTGCTAGTAAAGTTAATGAGCAGTTCTTC.

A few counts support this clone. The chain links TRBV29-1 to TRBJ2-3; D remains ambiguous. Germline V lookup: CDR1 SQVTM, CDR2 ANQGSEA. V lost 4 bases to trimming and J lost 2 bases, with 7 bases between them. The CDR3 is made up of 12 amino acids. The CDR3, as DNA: TGCAGCGTTGGATCATACACAGATACGCAGTATTTT. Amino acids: CSVGSYTDTQYF.

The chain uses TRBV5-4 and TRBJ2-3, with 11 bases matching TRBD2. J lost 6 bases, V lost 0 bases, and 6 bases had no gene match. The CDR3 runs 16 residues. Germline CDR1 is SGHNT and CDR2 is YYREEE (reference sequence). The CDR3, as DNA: TGTGCCAGCAGCTTGGGTCCTAGCGGGGGGATGGATACGCAGTATTTT. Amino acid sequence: CASSLGPSGGMDTQYF. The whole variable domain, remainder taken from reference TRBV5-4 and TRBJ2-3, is ETGVTQSPTHLIKTRGQQVTLRCSSQSGHNTVSWYQQALGQGPQFIFQYYREEENGRGNFPPRFSGLQFPNYSSELNVNALELDDSALYLCASSLGPSGGMDTQYFGPGTRLTVL.

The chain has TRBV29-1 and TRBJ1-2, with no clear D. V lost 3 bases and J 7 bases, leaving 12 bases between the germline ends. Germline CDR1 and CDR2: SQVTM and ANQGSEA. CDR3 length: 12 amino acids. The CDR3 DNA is TGCAGCGTTGATAGGGTGTTAGGTGGCTACACCTTC. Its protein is CSVDRVLGGYTF. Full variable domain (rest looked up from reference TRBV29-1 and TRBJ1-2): SAVISQKPSRDICQRGTSLTIQCQVDSQVTMMFWYRQQPGQSLTLIATANQGSEATYESGFVIDKFPISRPNLTFSTLTVSNMSPEDSSIYLCSVDRVLGGYTFGSGTRLTVV.

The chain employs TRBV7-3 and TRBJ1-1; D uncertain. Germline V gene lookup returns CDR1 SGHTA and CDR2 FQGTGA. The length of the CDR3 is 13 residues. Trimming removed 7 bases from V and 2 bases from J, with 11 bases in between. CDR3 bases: TGTGCCAGCACCTCAGAAGCCAACACTGAAGCTTTCTTT. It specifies CASTSEANTEAFF.

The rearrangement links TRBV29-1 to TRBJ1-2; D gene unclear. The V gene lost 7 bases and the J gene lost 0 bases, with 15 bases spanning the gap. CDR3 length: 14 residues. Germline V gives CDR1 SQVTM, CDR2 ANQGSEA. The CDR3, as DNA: TGCAGCGCCGCAGCGGCAGCGGCTAACTATGGCTACACCTTC. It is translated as CSAAAAAANYGYTF.

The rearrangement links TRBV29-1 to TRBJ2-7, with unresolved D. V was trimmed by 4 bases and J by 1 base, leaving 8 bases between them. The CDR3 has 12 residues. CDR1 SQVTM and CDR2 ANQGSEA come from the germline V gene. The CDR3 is CSVVYTSYEQYF. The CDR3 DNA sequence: TGCAGCGTTGTGTACACATCCTACGAGCAGTACTTC.

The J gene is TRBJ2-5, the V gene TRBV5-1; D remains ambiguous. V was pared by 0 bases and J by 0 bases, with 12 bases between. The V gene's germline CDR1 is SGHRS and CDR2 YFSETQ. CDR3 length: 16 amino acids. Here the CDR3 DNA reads TGCGCCAGCAGCTTGGGACACGAAACTTACCAAGAGACCCAGTACTTC. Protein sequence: CASSLGHETYQETQYF.

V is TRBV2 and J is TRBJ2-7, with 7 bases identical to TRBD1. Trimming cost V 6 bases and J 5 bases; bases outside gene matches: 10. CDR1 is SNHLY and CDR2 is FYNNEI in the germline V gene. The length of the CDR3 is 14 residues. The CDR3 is CASRMTGPSDEQYF. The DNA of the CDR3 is TGTGCCAGCAGGATGACAGGGCCTTCCGACGAGCAGTACTTC.

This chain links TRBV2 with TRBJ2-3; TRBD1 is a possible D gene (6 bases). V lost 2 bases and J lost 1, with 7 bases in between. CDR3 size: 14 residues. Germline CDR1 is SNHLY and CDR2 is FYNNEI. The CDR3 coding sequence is TGTGCCAGCAGTGAAAGACAGGGCACAGATACGCAGTATTTT. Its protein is CASSERQGTDTQYF.

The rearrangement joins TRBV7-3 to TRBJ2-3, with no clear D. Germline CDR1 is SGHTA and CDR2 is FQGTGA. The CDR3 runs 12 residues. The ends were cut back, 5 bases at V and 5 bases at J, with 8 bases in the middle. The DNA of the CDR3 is TGTGCCAGCAGCCCGGGTGGAGATACGCAGTATTTT. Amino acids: CASSPGGDTQYF.

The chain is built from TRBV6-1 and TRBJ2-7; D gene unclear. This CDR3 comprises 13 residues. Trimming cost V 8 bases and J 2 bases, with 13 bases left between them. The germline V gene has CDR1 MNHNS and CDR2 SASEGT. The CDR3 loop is CASAVTATYEQYF. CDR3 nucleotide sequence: TGTGCCAGCGCAGTCACCGCAACCTACGAGCAGTACTTC.

In nucleotides, the CDR3 is TGTGCCAGCACCGAGAGGGGTGGACAGCCCCAGCATTTT. Amino acid sequence: CASTERGGQPQHF. The chain carries TRBV7-2 and TRBJ1-5; TRBD1 might be the D (5 bases). Trimming stripped 7 bases from V and 7 bases from J, with 14 bases between. This CDR3 has 13 amino acids. CDR1 and CDR2 from the germline V gene are SGHTA and FQGNSA.

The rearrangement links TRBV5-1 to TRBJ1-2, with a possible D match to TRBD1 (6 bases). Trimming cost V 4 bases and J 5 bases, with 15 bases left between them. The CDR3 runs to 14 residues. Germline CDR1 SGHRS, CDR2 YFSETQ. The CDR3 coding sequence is TGCGCCAGCAGCCCAGAAGGGGGTGGGTATGGCTACACCTTC. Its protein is CASSPEGGGYGYTF.

The DNA of the CDR3 is TGCGCCAGCAGCTTGAGGCTACTAGGCACAGATACGCAGTATTTT. Its protein product is CASSLRLLGTDTQYF. The rearrangement links TRBV5-1 to TRBJ2-3; TRBD2 might be the D (5 bases). The CDR3 totals 15 residues. Germline V gene lookup returns CDR1 SGHRS and CDR2 YFSETQ. Trimming took 1 base from V and 1 from J, leaving 10 bases between them.